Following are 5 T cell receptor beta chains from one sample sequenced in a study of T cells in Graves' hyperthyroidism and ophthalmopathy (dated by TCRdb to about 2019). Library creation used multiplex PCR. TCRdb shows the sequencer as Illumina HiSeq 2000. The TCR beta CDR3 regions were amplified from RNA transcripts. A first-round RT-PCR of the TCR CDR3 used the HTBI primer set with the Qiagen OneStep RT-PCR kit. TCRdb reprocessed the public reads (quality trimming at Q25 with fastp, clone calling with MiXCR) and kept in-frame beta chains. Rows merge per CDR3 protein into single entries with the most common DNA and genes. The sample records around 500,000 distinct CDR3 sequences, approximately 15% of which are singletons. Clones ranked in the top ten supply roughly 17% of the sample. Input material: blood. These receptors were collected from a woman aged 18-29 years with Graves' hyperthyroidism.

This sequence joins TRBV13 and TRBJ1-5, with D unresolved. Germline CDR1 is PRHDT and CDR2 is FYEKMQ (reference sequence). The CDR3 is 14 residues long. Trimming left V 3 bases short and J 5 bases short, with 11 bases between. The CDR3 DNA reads TGTGCCAGCAGCTTGGGTACCGTCGATCAGCCCCAGCATTTT. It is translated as CASSLGTVDQPQHF.

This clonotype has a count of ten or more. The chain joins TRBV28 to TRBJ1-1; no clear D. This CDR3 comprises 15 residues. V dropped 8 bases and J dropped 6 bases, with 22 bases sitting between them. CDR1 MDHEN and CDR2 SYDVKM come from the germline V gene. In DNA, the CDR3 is TGTGCCAGCCCGCCCCGCTCCACTATCGAGTCTGAAGCTTTCTTT. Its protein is CASPPRSTIESEAFF.

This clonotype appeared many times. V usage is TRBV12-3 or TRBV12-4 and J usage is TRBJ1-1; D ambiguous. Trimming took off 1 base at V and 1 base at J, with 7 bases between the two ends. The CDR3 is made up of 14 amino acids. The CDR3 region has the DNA TGTGCCAGCAGTTTAGATTTGCCGAACACTGAAGCTTTCTTT. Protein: CASSLDLPNTEAFF.

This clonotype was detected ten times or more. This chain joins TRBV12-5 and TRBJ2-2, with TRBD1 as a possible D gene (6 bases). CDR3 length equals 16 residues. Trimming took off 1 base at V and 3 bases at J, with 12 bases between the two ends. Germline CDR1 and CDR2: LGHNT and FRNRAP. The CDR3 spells CASGLAQGSDTGELFF. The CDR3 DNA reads TGTGCTAGTGGTTTGGCCCAGGGGTCTGACACCGGGGAGCTGTTTTTT.

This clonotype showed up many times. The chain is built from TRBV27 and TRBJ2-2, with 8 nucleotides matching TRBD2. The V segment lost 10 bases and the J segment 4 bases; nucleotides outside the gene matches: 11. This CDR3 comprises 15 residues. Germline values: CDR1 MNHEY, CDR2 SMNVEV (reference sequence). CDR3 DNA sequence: TGTGCCACACAGGGTGGTGGGACTAGCACCGGGGAGCTGTTTTTT. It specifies CATQGGGTSTGELFF.